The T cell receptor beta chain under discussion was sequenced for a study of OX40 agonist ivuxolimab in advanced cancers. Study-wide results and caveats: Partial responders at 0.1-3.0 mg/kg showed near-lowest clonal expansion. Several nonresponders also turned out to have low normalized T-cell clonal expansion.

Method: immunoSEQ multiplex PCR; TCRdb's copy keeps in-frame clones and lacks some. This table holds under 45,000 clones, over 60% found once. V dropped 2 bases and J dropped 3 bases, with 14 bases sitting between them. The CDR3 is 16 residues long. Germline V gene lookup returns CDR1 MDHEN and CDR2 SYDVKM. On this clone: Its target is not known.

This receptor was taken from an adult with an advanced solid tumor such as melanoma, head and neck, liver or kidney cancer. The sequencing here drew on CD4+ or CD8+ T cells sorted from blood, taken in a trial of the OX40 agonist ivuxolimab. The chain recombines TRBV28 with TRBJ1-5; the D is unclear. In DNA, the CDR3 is TGTGCCAGCAGTTTACCCCCCGGGTGGGACAATCAGCCCCAGCATTTT. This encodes CASSLPPGWDNQPQHF.